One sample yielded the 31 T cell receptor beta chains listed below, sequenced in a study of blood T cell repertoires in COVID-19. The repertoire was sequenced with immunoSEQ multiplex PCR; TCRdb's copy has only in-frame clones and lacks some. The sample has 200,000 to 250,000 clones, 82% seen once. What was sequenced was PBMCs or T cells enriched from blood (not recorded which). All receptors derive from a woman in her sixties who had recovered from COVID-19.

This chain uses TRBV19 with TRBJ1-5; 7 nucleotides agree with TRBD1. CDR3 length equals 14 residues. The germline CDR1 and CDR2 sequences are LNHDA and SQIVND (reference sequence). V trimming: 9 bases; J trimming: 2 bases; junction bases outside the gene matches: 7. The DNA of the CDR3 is TGTGCCAGCGGATCGACAGGGCGCAATCAGCCCCAGCATTTT. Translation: CASGSTGRNQPQHF.

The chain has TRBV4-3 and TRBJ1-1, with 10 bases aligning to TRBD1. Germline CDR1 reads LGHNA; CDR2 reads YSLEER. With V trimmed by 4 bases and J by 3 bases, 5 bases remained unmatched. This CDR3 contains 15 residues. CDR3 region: CASSPRGTGDTEAFF. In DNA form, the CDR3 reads TGCGCCAGCAGCCCCCGGGGGACAGGGGACACTGAAGCTTTCTTT.

The CDR3 DNA is TGCGCCAGCAGCCCCGGACAGATGAACTATGGCTACACCTTC. Amino acid sequence: CASSPGQMNYGYTF. The chain couples TRBV5-1 to TRBJ1-2, with a weak D call TRBD1 (6 bases). V lost 4 bases, J lost 2 bases, and 12 bases lay in between. The CDR3 is made up of 14 amino acids. Germline CDR1 reads SGHRS; CDR2 reads YFSETQ.

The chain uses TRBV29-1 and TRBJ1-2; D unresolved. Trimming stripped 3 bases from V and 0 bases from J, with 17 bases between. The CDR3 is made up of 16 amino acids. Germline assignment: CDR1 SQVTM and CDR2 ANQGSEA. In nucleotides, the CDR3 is TGCAGCGTTGACGTAGGAGGGAGGGCATCTAACTATGGCTACACCTTC. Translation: CSVDVGGRASNYGYTF.

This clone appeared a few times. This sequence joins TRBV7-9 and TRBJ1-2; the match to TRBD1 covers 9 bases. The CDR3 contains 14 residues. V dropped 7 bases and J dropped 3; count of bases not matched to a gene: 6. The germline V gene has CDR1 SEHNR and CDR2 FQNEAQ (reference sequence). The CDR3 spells CASTLQGADYGYTF. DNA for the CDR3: TGTGCCAGCACCCTACAGGGGGCTGACTATGGCTACACCTTC.

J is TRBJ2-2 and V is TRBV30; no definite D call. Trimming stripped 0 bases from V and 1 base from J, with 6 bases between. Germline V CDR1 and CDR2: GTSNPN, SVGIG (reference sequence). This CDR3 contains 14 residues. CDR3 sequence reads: CAWSVLGNTGELFF. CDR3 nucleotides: TGTGCCTGGAGTGTACTCGGGAACACCGGGGAGCTGTTTTTT.

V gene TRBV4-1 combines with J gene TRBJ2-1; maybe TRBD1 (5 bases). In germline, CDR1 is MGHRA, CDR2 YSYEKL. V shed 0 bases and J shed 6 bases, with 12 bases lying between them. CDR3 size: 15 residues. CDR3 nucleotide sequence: TGCGCCAGCAGCCAAGAAGGGCAGGGTTCCAATGAGCAGTTCTTC. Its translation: CASSQEGQGSNEQFF.

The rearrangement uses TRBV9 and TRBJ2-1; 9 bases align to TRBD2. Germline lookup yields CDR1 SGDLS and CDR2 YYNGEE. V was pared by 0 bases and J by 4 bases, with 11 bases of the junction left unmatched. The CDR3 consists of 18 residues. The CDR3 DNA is TGTGCCAGCAGCGTAGCACCAACTCAGCGGGGGGCTTACAATGAGCAGTTCTTC. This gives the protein CASSVAPTQRGAYNEQFF.

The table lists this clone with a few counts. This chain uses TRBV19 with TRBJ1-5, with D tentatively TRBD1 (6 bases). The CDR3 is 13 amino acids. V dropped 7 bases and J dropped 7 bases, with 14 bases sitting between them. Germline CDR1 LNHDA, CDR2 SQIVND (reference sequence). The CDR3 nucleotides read TGTGCCAGTAAACCACAGGGCTGGCAGCCCCAGCATTTT. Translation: CASKPQGWQPQHF.

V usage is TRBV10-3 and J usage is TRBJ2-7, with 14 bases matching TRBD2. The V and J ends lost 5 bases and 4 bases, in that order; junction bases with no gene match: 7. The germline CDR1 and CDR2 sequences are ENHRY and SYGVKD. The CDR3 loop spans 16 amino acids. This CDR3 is CAISWLGTSGSYEQYF. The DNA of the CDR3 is TGTGCCATCAGTTGGCTCGGGACTAGCGGGAGTTACGAGCAGTACTTC.

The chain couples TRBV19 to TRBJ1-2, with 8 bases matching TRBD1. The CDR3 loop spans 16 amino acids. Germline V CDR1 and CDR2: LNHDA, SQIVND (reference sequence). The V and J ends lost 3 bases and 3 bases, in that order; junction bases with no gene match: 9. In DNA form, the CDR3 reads TGTGCCAGTAGTATGCCCTGGACAGGGCCCGACTATGGCTACACCTTC. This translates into CASSMPWTGPDYGYTF.

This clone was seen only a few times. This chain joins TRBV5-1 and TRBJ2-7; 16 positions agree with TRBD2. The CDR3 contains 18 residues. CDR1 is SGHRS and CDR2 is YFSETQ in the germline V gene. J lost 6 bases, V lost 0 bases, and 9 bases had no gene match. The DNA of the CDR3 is TGCGCCAGCAGCTTGGGGGGGACTAGCGGGAGGGCGCTCGGCGAGCAGTACTTC. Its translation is CASSLGGTSGRALGEQYF.

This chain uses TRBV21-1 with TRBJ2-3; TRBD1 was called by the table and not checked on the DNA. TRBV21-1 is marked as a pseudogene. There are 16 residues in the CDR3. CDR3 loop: CASRGLGTLTTDTQYF. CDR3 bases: TGTGCCAGCAGGGGGCTGGGCACCCTCACCACAGATACGCAGTATTTT.

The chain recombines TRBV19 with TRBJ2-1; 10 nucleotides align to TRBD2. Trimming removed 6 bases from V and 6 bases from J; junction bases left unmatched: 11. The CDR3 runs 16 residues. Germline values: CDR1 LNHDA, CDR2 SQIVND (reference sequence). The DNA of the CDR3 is TGTGCCAGTAGGTCCCCAGCTAGCGGGAGACGCAATGAGCAGTTCTTC. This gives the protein CASRSPASGRRNEQFF. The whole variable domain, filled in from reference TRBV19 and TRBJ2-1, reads DGGITQSPKYLFRKEGQNVTLSCEQNLNHDAMYWYRQDPGQGLRLIYYSQIVNDFQKGDIAEGYSVSREKKESFPLTVTSAQKNPTAFYLCASRSPASGRRNEQFFGPGTRLTVL.

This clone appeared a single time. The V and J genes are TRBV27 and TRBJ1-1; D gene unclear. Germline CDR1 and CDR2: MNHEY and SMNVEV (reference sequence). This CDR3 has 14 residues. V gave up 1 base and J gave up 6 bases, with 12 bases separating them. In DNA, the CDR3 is TGTGCCAGCAGTTTATTGAGACGGGAGGCTGAAGCTTTCTTT. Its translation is CASSLLRREAEAFF.

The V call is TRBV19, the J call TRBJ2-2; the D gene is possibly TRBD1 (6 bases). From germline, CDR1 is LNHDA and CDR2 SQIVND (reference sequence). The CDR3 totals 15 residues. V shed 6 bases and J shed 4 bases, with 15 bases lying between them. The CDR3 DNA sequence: TGTGCCAGTAGAGAGGGGGTCCTGAGCACCGGGGAGCTGTTTTTT. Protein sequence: CASREGVLSTGELFF.

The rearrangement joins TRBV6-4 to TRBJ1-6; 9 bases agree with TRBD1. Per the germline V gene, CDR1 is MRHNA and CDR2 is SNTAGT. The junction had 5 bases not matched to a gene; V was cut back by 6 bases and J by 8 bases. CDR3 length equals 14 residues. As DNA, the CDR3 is TGTGCCAGCAGGGAACAGGGGGCTGATTCACCCCTCCACTTT. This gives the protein CASREQGADSPLHF.

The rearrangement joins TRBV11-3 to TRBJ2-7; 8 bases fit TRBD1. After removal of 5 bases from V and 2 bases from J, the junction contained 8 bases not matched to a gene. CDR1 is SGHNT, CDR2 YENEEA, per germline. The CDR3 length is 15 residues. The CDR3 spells CASSPRTGLAYEQYF. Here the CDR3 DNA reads TGTGCCAGCAGCCCGAGGACAGGGTTGGCCTACGAGCAGTACTTC.

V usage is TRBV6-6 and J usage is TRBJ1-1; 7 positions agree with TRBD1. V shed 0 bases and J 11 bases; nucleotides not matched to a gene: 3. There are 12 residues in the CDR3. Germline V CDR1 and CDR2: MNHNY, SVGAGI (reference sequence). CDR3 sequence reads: CASSYSQGGAFF. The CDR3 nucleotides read TGTGCCAGCAGTTACTCGCAGGGGGGTGCTTTCTTT.

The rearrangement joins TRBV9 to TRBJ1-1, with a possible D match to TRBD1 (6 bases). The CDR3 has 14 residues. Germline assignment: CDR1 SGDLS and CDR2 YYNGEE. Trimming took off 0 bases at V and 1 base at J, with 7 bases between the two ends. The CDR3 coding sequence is TGTGCCAGCAGCGTAGAGGGACAGAACACTGAAGCTTTCTTT. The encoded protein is CASSVEGQNTEAFF.

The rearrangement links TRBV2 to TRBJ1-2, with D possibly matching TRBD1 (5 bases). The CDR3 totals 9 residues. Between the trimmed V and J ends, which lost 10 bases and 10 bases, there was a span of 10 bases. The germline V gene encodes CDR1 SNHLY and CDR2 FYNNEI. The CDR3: CATQGIYTF. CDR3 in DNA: TGTGCCACTCAGGGTATCTACACCTTC.

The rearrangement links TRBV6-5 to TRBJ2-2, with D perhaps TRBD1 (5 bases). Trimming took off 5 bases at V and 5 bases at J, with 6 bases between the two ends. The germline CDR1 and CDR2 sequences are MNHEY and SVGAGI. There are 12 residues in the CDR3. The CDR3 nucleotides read TGTGCCAGCAGTCAGGGTACCGGGGAGCTGTTTTTT. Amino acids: CASSQGTGELFF.

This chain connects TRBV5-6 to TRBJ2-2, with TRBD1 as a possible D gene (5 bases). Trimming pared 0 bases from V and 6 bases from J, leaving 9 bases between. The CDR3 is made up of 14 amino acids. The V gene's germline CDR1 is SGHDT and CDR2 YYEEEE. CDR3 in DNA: TGTGCCAGCAGCTTGGAAGGGGTATCCGGGGAGCTGTTTTTT. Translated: CASSLEGVSGELFF.

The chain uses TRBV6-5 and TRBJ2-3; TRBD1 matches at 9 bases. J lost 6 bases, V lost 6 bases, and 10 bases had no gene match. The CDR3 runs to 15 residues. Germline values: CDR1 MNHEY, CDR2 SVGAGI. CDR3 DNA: TGTGCCAGCAGCAGGACAGGGGTCTGGTACGATACGCAGTATTTT. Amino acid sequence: CASSRTGVWYDTQYF.

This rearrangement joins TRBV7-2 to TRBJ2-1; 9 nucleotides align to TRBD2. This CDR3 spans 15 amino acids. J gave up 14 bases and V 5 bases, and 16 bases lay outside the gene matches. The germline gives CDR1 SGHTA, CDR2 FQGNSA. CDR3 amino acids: CASSKEVGSGREEFF. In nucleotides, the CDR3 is TGTGCCAGCAGCAAAGAGGTTGGTAGCGGGAGAGAAGAGTTCTTC.

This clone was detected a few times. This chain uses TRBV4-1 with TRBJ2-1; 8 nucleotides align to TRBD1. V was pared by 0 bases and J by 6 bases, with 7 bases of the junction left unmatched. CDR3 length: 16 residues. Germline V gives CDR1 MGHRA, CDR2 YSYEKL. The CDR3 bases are TGCGCCAGCAGCCAAGATCCCAGGGGGCTCATCAATGAGCAGTTCTTC. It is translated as CASSQDPRGLINEQFF.

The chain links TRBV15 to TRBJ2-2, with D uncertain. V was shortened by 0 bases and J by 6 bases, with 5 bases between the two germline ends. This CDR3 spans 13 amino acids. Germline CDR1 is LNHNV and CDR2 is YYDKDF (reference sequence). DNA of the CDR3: TGTGCCACCAGCAGAGACAGCGCCGGGGAGCTGTTTTTT. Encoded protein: CATSRDSAGELFF.

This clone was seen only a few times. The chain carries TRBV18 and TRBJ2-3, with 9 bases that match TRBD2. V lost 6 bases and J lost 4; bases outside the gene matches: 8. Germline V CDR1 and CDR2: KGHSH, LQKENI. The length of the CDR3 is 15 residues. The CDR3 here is CASSPSGNGADTQYF. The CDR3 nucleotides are TGTGCCAGCTCCCCTAGCGGGAACGGAGCAGATACGCAGTATTTT.

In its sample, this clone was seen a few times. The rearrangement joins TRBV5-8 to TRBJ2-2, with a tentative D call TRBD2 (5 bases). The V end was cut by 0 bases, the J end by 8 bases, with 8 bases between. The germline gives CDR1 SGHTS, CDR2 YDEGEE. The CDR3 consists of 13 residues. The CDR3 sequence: CASSLGLLGELFF. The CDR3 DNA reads TGTGCCAGCAGCTTGGGACTATTGGGGGAGCTGTTTTTT.

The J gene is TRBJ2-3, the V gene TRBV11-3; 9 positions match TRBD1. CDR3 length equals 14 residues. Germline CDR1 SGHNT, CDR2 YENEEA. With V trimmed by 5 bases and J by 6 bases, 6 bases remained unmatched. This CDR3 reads CASSTRTGDDTQYF. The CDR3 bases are TGTGCCAGCAGCACCAGGACAGGGGACGATACGCAGTATTTT.

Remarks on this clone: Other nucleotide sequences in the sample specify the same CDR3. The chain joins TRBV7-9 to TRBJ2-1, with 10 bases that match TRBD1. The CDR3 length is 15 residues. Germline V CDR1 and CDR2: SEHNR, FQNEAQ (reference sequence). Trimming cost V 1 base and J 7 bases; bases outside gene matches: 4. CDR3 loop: CASSLERDRGNEQFF. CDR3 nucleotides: TGTGCCAGCAGCTTAGAACGGGACAGGGGAAATGAGCAGTTCTTC.